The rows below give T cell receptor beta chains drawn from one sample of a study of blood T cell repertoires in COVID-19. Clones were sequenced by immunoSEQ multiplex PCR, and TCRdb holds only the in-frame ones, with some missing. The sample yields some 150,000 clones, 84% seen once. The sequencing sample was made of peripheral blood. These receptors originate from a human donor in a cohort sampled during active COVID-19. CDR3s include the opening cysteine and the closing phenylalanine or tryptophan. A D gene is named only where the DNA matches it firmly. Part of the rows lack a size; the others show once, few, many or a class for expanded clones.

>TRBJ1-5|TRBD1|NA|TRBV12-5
TGTGCTAGTGTTCACACCGGACAGGGCCGGCAGCCCCAGCATTTT
CASVHTGQGRQPQHF
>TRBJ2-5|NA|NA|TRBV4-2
TGTGCCAGCAGCCAAGATCGAGAGACCCAGTACTTC
CASSQDRETQYF
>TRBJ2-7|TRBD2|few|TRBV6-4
TGTGCCAGCAGGGGACTAGCGGGGTTTAGCTCCTACGAGCAGTACTTC
CASRGLAGFSSYEQYF
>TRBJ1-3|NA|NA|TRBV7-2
TGTGCCAGCAGCCCCACTAAAAACACCATATATTTT
CASSPTKNTIYF
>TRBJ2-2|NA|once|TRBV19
TGTGCCAGTGGGCTACAGGGCACCGGGGAGCTGTTTTTT
CASGLQGTGELFF
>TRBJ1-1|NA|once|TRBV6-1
TGTGCCAGCAGTGGCCCCCTCCCGGGCAAAGGGGACACTGAAGCTTTCTTT
CASSGPLPGKGDTEAFF
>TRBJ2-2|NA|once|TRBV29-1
TGCAGCGTTGAAGGGACAGTATACACCGGGGAGCTGTTTTTT
CSVEGTVYTGELFF
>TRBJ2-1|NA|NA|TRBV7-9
TGTGCCAGCAGCTTAAGGGGGAGTCGCTCCTACAATGAGCAGTTCTTC
CASSLRGSRSYNEQFF
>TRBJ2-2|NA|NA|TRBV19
TGTGCCAGTAGTATACAGGACACCGGGGAGCTGTTTTTT
CASSIQDTGELFF
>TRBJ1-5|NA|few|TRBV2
TGTGCCAGCAGTGACAAGAGGGTTGAACAGCCCCAGCATTTT
CASSDKRVEQPQHF
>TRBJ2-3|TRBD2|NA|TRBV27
TGTGCCAGCAACCCCGCTAGCGGACGCACAGATACGCAGTATTTT
CASNPASGRTDTQYF
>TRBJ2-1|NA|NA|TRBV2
TGTGCCAGCAGTGCGTTGGGAGGGGGGGCCTTCTACAATGAGCAGTTCTTC
CASSALGGGAFYNEQFF
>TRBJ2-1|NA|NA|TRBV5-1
TGCGCCAGCAGAGGGCCAGGGTCGCTCAATGAGCAGTTCTTC
CASRGPGSLNEQFF